This T cell receptor beta chain is from a study of cytomegalovirus exposure and HLA in healthy donors. Overall study findings and caveats: The productive fraction for most TCR beta V segments was about 90% or about 30% in an earlier analysis.

V was clipped by 7 bases and J by 2 bases, with 13 bases between them. CDR1 and CDR2 (germline): MNHNY, SVGAGI (reference sequence). The CDR3 spans 14 residues. Worth noting for this clone: Its antigen is undetermined.

The PCR used 60 Vbeta and 13 Jbeta primers. Clones were read by immunoSEQ multiplex PCR, and TCRdb kept only the in-frame ones, dropping some. The sample lists 140,000 to 150,000 clones; more than 8% were seen once. This chain connects TRBV6-6 to TRBJ2-3, with D tentatively TRBD1 (6 bases). Material for sequencing was PBMCs. The TCR originated in a man in his fifties in good health and CMV-seronegative. In DNA, the CDR3 is TGTGCCAGCAAAGGGGGACCTCACACAGATACGCAGTATTTT. Amino acids: CASKGGPHTDTQYF.